This T cell receptor beta chain was sequenced in a study of blood T cell repertoires in COVID-19. Study background: PBMCs, B-cell-depleted T cells, or T cells were the source of the cDNA or gDNA that made up the material.

Germline CDR1 and CDR2: KGHSH and LQKENI. Trimming removed 2 bases from V and 9 bases from J; junction bases left unmatched: 11. This CDR3 has 17 residues. As handled by the study authors: Nucleated cell number was recorded as an estimate derived from reference gene primer amplification. The table came from immunoSEQ multiplex PCR; TCRdb's copy has only in-frame clones and leaves some out. V, J and clone size derive from that table, while D and trimming were established from the DNA sequence. The table includes 60,000 to 70,000 clones, 85% to 90% detected once. The chain is built from TRBV18 and TRBJ1-6; TRBD1 matches at 9 bases. The sequencing input was peripheral blood. This clonotype was obtained from a woman aged 55-70 years with acute or convalescent COVID-19. CDR3 in DNA: TGTGCCAGCTCACCAGACAGGGGGAAGACCATACGTTCACCCCTCCACTTT. Its translation: CASSPDRGKTIRSPLHF.